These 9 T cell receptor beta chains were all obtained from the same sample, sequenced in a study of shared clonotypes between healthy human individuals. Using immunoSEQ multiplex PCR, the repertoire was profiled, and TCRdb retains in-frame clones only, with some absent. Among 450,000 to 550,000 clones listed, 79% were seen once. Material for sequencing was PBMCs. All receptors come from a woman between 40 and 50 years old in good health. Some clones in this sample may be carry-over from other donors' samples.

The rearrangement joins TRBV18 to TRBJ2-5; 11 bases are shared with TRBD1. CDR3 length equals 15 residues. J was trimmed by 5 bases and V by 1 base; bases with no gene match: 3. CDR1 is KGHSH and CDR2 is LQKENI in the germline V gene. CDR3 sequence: CASSPRTGGGETQYF. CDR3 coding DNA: TGTGCCAGCTCACCACGGACAGGGGGCGGTGAGACCCAGTACTTC.

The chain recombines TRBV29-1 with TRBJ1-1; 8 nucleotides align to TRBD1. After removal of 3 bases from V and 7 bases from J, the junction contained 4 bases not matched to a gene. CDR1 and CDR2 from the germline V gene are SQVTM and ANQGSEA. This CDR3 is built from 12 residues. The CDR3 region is CSVDQGAVEAFF. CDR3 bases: TGCAGCGTTGATCAGGGGGCAGTTGAAGCTTTCTTT.

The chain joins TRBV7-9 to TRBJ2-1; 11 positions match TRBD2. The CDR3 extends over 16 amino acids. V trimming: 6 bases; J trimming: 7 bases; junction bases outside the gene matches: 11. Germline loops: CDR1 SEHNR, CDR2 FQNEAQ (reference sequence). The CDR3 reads CASRQLAGGPWNEQFF. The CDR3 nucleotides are TGTGCCAGCAGACAATTAGCGGGAGGGCCGTGGAATGAGCAGTTCTTC.

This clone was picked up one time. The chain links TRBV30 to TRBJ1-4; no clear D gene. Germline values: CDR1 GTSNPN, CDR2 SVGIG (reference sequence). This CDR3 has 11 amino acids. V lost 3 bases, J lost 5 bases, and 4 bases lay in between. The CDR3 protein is CAWSPNEKLFF. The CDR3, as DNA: TGTGCCTGGAGCCCGAATGAAAAACTGTTTTTT.

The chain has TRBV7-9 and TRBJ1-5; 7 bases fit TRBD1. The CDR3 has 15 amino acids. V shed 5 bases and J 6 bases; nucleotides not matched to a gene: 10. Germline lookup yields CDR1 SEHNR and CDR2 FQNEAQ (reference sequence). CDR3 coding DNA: TGTGCCAGCAGCGCTACAGGGGTGTGGGGTCAGCCCCAGCATTTT. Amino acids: CASSATGVWGQPQHF.

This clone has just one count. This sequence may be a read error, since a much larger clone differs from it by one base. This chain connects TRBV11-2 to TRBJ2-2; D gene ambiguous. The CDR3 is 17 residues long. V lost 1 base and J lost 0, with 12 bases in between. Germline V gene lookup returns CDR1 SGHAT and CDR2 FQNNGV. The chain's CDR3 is CASSLGGETTNTGELFF. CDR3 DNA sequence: TGTGCCAGCAGCTTAGGTGGAGAGACAACGAACACCGGGGAGCTGTTTTTT.

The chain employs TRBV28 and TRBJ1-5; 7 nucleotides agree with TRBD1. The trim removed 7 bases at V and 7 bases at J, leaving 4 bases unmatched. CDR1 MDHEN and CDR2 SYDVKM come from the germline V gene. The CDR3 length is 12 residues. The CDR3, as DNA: TGTGCCAGCACCTACAGGGGACAGCCCCAGCATTTT. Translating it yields CASTYRGQPQHF. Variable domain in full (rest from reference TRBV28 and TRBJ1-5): DVKVTQSSRYLVKRTGEKVFLECVQDMDHENMFWYRQDPGLGLRLIYFSYDVKMKEKGDIPEGYSVSREKKERFSLILESASTNQTSMYLCASTYRGQPQHFGDGTRLSIL.

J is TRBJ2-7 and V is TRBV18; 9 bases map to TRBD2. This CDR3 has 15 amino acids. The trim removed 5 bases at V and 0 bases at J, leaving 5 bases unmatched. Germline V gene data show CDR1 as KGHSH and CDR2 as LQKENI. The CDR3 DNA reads TGTGCCAGCTCAAAACCTAGCGGGGTCTCCTACGAGCAGTACTTC. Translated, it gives CASSKPSGVSYEQYF.

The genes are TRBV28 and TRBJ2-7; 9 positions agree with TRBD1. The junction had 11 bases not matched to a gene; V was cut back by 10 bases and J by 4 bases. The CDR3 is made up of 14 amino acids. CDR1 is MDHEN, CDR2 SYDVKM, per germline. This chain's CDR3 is CAIRGQGGIYEQYF. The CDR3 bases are TGTGCCATACGGGGACAGGGCGGTATATACGAGCAGTACTTC.